Listed below are T cell receptor beta chains from one sample, sequenced in a study of cytomegalovirus exposure and HLA in healthy donors. Some clones are missing from TCRdb's copy, which holds only in-frame ones; the method was immunoSEQ multiplex PCR. The sample totals over 35,000 clones. The sequenced material came from PBMCs. These receptors were taken from a woman aged 30 to 39 in good health and CMV-seronegative. The CDR3 runs from the conserved cysteine through the conserved F or W. D genes are given only for firm matches.

len: 14
d_gene: -
j_gene: TRBJ2-1
v_gene: TRBV5-6
CDR3nt: TGTGCCAGCAGCCCCGGAGGGGCTCGGGGTGAGCAGTTCTTC
CDR3aa: CASSPGGARGEQFF

len: 15
d_gene: -
j_gene: TRBJ1-4
v_gene: TRBV7-9
CDR3nt: TGTGCCAGCAGCTCCAGGGGAGGGACTAATGAAAAACTGTTTTTT
CDR3aa: CASSSRGGTNEKLFF

len: 14
d_gene: -
j_gene: TRBJ1-5
v_gene: TRBV19
CDR3nt: TGTGCCAGTAGTATTCTAGGAAAAAATCAGCCCCAGCATTTT
CDR3aa: CASSILGKNQPQHF

len: 16
d_gene: -
j_gene: TRBJ2-2
v_gene: TRBV7-8
CDR3nt: TGTGCCAGCAGCTTAATCAATACAGGGCAAACCGGGGAGCTGTTTTTT
CDR3aa: CASSLINTGQTGELFF

len: 17
d_gene: TRBD2
j_gene: TRBJ2-6
v_gene: TRBV30
CDR3nt: TGTGCCTGGAGGGTGGCGGGAGGGCCTAGGGGGGCCAACGTCCTGACTTTC
CDR3aa: CAWRVAGGPRGANVLTF

len: 11
d_gene: -
j_gene: TRBJ1-2
v_gene: TRBV5-1
CDR3nt: TGCGCCAGCAGCCGGCGGGAGGGCTACACCTTC
CDR3aa: CASSRREGYTF

len: 13
d_gene: TRBD1
j_gene: TRBJ1-2
v_gene: TRBV14
CDR3nt: TGTGCCAGCAGCCAGACAGGGAGCTATGGCTACACCTTC
CDR3aa: CASSQTGSYGYTF

len: 15
d_gene: -
j_gene: TRBJ1-5
v_gene: TRBV5-6
CDR3nt: TGTGCCAGCTCAACTGGCGGGGGTAGCAATCAGCCCCAGCATTTT
CDR3aa: CASSTGGGSNQPQHF

len: 15
d_gene: TRBD1
j_gene: TRBJ2-7
v_gene: TRBV7-8
CDR3nt: TGTGCCAGCAGCCGCTGGACAGGGGGCATCTACGAGCAGTACTTC
CDR3aa: CASSRWTGGIYEQYF

len: 12
d_gene: -
j_gene: TRBJ2-7
v_gene: TRBV19
CDR3nt: TGTGCCAGTCGGGGGTTCACCTACGAGCAGTACTTC
CDR3aa: CASRGFTYEQYF

len: 12
d_gene: TRBD2
j_gene: TRBJ2-3
v_gene: TRBV29-1
CDR3nt: TGCAGCGTTGAACGGGGCGGGGGAACGGGGTATTTT
CDR3aa: CSVERGGGTGYF

len: 14
d_gene: -
j_gene: TRBJ2-1
v_gene: TRBV7-9
CDR3nt: TGTGCCACCCAGACTCGAAGCTCCTACAATGAGCAGTTCTTC
CDR3aa: CATQTRSSYNEQFF

len: 12
d_gene: -
j_gene: TRBJ1-2
v_gene: TRBV28
CDR3nt: TGTGCCAGCAGCGACAGTAACTATGGCTACACCTTC
CDR3aa: CASSDSNYGYTF

len: 18
d_gene: -
j_gene: TRBJ2-4
v_gene: TRBV10-1
CDR3nt: TGCGCCAGCAGTGAGTCTGGCCTAGGCACAATAGCCAAAAACATTCAGTACTTC
CDR3aa: CASSESGLGTIAKNIQYF

len: 14
d_gene: -
j_gene: TRBJ2-1
v_gene: TRBV6-6
CDR3nt: TGTGCCAGCAGCCAATCGAGCTCCTACAATGAGCAGTTCTTC
CDR3aa: CASSQSSSYNEQFF

len: 15
d_gene: TRBD1
j_gene: TRBJ1-2
v_gene: TRBV13
CDR3nt: TGTGCCAGCAGCACCCGGACAGGTTCGGACTATGGCTACACCTTC
CDR3aa: CASSTRTGSDYGYTF

len: 12
d_gene: -
j_gene: TRBJ1-2
v_gene: TRBV4-3
CDR3nt: TGCGCCAGCAGCCAGGAGGGCGATGGCTACACCTTC
CDR3aa: CASSQEGDGYTF

len: 12
d_gene: -
j_gene: TRBJ2-7
v_gene: TRBV6-6
CDR3nt: TGTGCCAGCAAGTACGGGGCCTACGAGCAGTACTTC
CDR3aa: CASKYGAYEQYF

len: 15
d_gene: TRBD1
j_gene: TRBJ1-4
v_gene: TRBV28
CDR3nt: TGTGCCAGCAGTTCGGGGGGACAGGAGAATGAAAAACTGTTTTTT
CDR3aa: CASSSGGQENEKLFF

len: 14
d_gene: TRBD1
j_gene: TRBJ1-5
v_gene: TRBV28
CDR3nt: TGTGCCAGCAGAAAGACAGGGGACAATCAGCCCCAGCATTTT
CDR3aa: CASRKTGDNQPQHF

len: 16
d_gene: TRBD1
j_gene: TRBJ2-5
v_gene: TRBV28
CDR3nt: TGTGCCAGCAGTTCGCCATGGGGACAGGAGGTGGAGACCCAGTACTTC
CDR3aa: CASSSPWGQEVETQYF

len: 15
d_gene: -
j_gene: TRBJ1-5
v_gene: TRBV15
CDR3nt: TGTGCCACCAGCAGAGATCAGGGCATCGGCCAGCCCCAGCATTTT
CDR3aa: CATSRDQGIGQPQHF

len: 14
d_gene: -
j_gene: TRBJ2-2
v_gene: TRBV7-2
CDR3nt: TGTGCCAGCAAGATAGGGGGGGCTACCGGGGAGCTGTTTTTT
CDR3aa: CASKIGGATGELFF

len: 13
d_gene: -
j_gene: TRBJ2-7
v_gene: TRBV5-4
CDR3nt: TGTGCCAGCAGCTTGCTTAGCGGCTACGAGCAGTACTTC
CDR3aa: CASSLLSGYEQYF

len: 15
d_gene: TRBD1
j_gene: TRBJ2-1
v_gene: TRBV19
CDR3nt: TGTGCCAGTAGTCCAGAGGGGACAGGGGCGGGTGAGCAGTTCTTC
CDR3aa: CASSPEGTGAGEQFF

len: 20
d_gene: TRBD2
j_gene: TRBJ2-2
v_gene: TRBV4-1
CDR3nt: TGCGCCAGCAGCCAAACCCGGACTAGCGGGATTCCCATCGGGGCCGGGGAGCTGTTTTTT
CDR3aa: CASSQTRTSGIPIGAGELFF

len: 14
d_gene: -
j_gene: TRBJ2-2
v_gene: TRBV5-4
CDR3nt: TGTGCCAGCAGCATTCCAGGGCTCACCGGGGAGCTGTTTTTT
CDR3aa: CASSIPGLTGELFF

len: 19
d_gene: TRBD2
j_gene: TRBJ2-1
v_gene: TRBV4-1
CDR3nt: TGCGCCAGCAGCCACTTCGCGCAGGGACTAGCGGGAGGGGGAGTTGAGCAGTTCTTC
CDR3aa: CASSHFAQGLAGGGVEQFF

len: 17
d_gene: -
j_gene: TRBJ2-7
v_gene: TRBV15
CDR3nt: TGTGCCACCAGCAGAGAAGGGGGCGGCGGGATGGCCTACGAGCAGTACTTC
CDR3aa: CATSREGGGGMAYEQYF

len: 14
d_gene: -
j_gene: TRBJ1-2
v_gene: TRBV19
CDR3nt: TGTGCCAGTAGTATGACCAGACAGAACTATGGCTACACCTTC
CDR3aa: CASSMTRQNYGYTF

len: 16
d_gene: TRBD2
j_gene: TRBJ2-7
v_gene: TRBV14
CDR3nt: TGTGCCAGCAGCCAAGAAAGACTAGCGGGAGGCTACGAGCAGTACTTC
CDR3aa: CASSQERLAGGYEQYF

len: 14
d_gene: TRBD1
j_gene: TRBJ1-1
v_gene: TRBV2
CDR3nt: TGTGCCAGCAGTGACGAGGACAGGAAAAGGGTAGCTTTCTTT
CDR3aa: CASSDEDRKRVAFF

len: 14
d_gene: TRBD1
j_gene: TRBJ2-3
v_gene: TRBV5-4
CDR3nt: TGTGCCAGCAGCCTGGACAGGGGAGGAGATACGCAGTATTTT
CDR3aa: CASSLDRGGDTQYF

len: 14
d_gene: -
j_gene: TRBJ1-3
v_gene: TRBV30
CDR3nt: TGTGCCTGGAAGTTTGGGGCCTCTGGAAACAACATATATTTT
CDR3aa: CAWKFGASGNNIYF

len: 14
d_gene: -
j_gene: TRBJ1-5
v_gene: TRBV15
CDR3nt: TGTGCCACCTCTTCGGGATTATTAAATCAGCCCCAGCATTTT
CDR3aa: CATSSGLLNQPQHF

len: 16
d_gene: TRBD1
j_gene: TRBJ1-1
v_gene: TRBV5-6
CDR3nt: TGTGCCAGGACCCCCGGGACAGGATCCAAGAACACTGAAGCTTTCTTT
CDR3aa: CARTPGTGSKNTEAFF

len: 18
d_gene: TRBD1
j_gene: TRBJ1-5
v_gene: TRBV27
CDR3nt: TGTGCCAGCAGTTTATCAGGACAGGGGGACTTTAGCAATCAGCCCCAGCATTTT
CDR3aa: CASSLSGQGDFSNQPQHF